This T cell receptor beta chain was profiled in a study of early T cells in non-severe SARS-CoV-2 infection. The library protocol tagged individual cDNA molecules with unique molecular identifiers. TCRdb redid the calling of the 5' RACE reads with MiXCR, one entry per CDR3 protein. The sample lists about 28,000 distinct CDR3 sequences, about 4.6% seen once, with around 6% in the top ten. This clonotype appeared many times. Looked up from germline, CDR1 is LGHDT and CDR2 is YNNKEL (reference sequence). V was pared by 2 bases and J by 2 bases, with 10 bases between. This CDR3 comprises 14 residues. Sample: whole blood, taken at baseline. This sequence joins TRBV3-1 and TRBJ2-7; D is unresolved. The sequence came from an adult who was a healthcare worker with PCR-confirmed SARS-CoV-2 infection or an uninfected control (not recorded which). Here the CDR3 DNA reads TGTGCCAGCAGCCAATTGGGAAAAACCTACGAGCAGTACTTC. It yields the protein CASSQLGKTYEQYF.